This T cell receptor (beta chain) was sequenced for a study of T cell repertoires in ileal Crohn's disease. Study-level findings and limits: Clonal expansions were more frequent in active smokers than non-smokers at surgery.

As concerns this clone: Its antigen remains unidentified.

This CDR3 region has 15 residues. Germline loops: CDR1 MNHNY, CDR2 SVGAGI (reference sequence). Unmatched junction bases numbered 6, after V lost 1 base and J lost 6 bases. Some clones are missing from TCRdb's copy, which holds only in-frame ones; the method was immunoSEQ multiplex PCR. The sample has a few thousand clones, about four fifths seen once. The source of this sequence is an adult with Crohn's disease. Sample: ileal tissue. The chain carries TRBV6-6 and TRBJ2-7; 10 bases match TRBD2. In DNA, the CDR3 is TGTGCCAGCAGTTACTTCCCTAGCGGGAGAGGCGAGCAGTACTTC. Its translation is CASSYFPSGRGEQYF.